The 9 T cell receptor beta chains below come from one sample, sequenced in a study of blood T cell repertoires in COVID-19. Clones were read by immunoSEQ multiplex PCR, and TCRdb kept only the in-frame ones, dropping some. The table includes under 500,000 clones, around 89% detected once. Sample: PBMCs or T cells enriched from blood (not recorded which). The receptors were sampled from a man between 25 and 39 years old who had recovered from COVID-19.

The V gene is TRBV19, the J gene TRBJ1-2, with D maybe TRBD1 (5 bases). V lost 5 bases to trimming and J lost 4 bases, with 17 bases between them. The CDR3 sequence is 15 residues long. Germline CDR1 reads LNHDA; CDR2 reads SQIVND (reference sequence). CDR3: CASSSIDSLIYGYTF. The CDR3 DNA reads TGTGCCAGTAGTTCAATAGACAGCTTAATCTATGGCTACACCTTC. Filled out from reference TRBV19 and TRBJ1-2, the complete variable domain reads DGGITQSPKYLFRKEGQNVTLSCEQNLNHDAMYWYRQDPGQGLRLIYYSQIVNDFQKGDIAEGYSVSREKKESFPLTVTSAQKNPTAFYLCASSSIDSLIYGYTFGSGTRLTVV.

The rearrangement links TRBV7-9 to TRBJ2-5; 10 bases line up with TRBD2. The CDR3 is made up of 18 amino acids. V lost 4 bases to trimming and J lost 2 bases; unmatched junction nucleotides: 13. Germline CDR1 and CDR2: SEHNR and FQNEAQ (reference sequence). CDR3 amino acids: CASSSFFRAGGRQETQYF. In nucleotides, the CDR3 is TGTGCCAGCAGCTCCTTTTTTCGAGCGGGAGGGCGGCAAGAGACCCAGTACTTC.

This sequence joins TRBV29-1 and TRBJ2-5; D might be TRBD2 (6 bases). The CDR3 covers 13 residues. Germline loops: CDR1 SQVTM, CDR2 ANQGSEA. V lost 7 bases and J 7 bases, leaving 19 bases between the germline ends. The CDR3 nucleotides are TGCAGCGCCGGAGGGTCGGGATTAGGGACCCAGTACTTC. Protein product: CSAGGSGLGTQYF. Supplemented by reference TRBV29-1 and TRBJ2-5, the full variable domain reads SAVISQKPSRDICQRGTSLTIQCQVDSQVTMMFWYRQQPGQSLTLIATANQGSEATYESGFVIDKFPISRPNLTFSTLTVSNMSPEDSSIYLCSAGGSGLGTQYFGPGTRLLVL.

V gene TRBV19 combines with J gene TRBJ1-5; 8 bases are a match to TRBD1. The CDR3 covers 18 residues. Trimming removed 3 bases from V and 6 bases from J; junction bases left unmatched: 16. Germline loops: CDR1 LNHDA, CDR2 SQIVND (reference sequence). This CDR3 is CASSISTPGRGLGQPQHF. The CDR3 nucleotides are TGTGCCAGTAGTATCTCGACCCCGGGCAGGGGGCTGGGTCAGCCCCAGCATTTT.

The V gene is TRBV30, the J gene TRBJ2-5, with 13 bases lining up with TRBD2. J was trimmed by 2 bases and V by 5 bases; bases with no gene match: 5. The CDR3 has 15 residues. CDR1 is GTSNPN, CDR2 SVGIG, per germline (reference sequence). CDR3 nucleotide sequence: TGTGCCTGGGCCATGACTAGCGGGGGGCAAGAGACCCAGTACTTC. Translating it yields CAWAMTSGGQETQYF.

The V gene is TRBV5-1, the J gene TRBJ1-1, with a weak D call TRBD1 (5 bases). CDR3 length: 14 residues. Trimming removed 4 bases at V and 3 bases at J, with 13 bases between. Per germline, CDR1 SGHRS and CDR2 YFSETQ. The CDR3 is CASSPLWGDTEAFF. Here the CDR3 DNA reads TGCGCCAGCAGCCCACTTTGGGGGGACACTGAAGCTTTCTTT. Supplemented by reference TRBV5-1 and TRBJ1-1, the full variable domain reads KAGVTQTPRYLIKTRGQQVTLSCSPISGHRSVSWYQQTPGQGLQFLFEYFSETQRNKGNFPGRFSGRQFSNSRSEMNVSTLELGDSALYLCASSPLWGDTEAFFGQGTRLTVV.

The chain links TRBV19 to TRBJ1-2, with TRBD1 as a possible D gene (5 bases). The V and J ends lost 1 base and 8 bases respectively, with 14 bases between them. CDR3 length: 14 amino acids. In germline, CDR1 is LNHDA, CDR2 SQIVND (reference sequence). The CDR3 loop is CASSIVGGVYGYTF. The CDR3 DNA reads as TGTGCCAGTAGTATAGTCGGGGGAGTGTACGGCTACACCTTC. Together with reference TRBV19 and TRBJ1-2, the CDR3 gives the full variable domain: DGGITQSPKYLFRKEGQNVTLSCEQNLNHDAMYWYRQDPGQGLRLIYYSQIVNDFQKGDIAEGYSVSREKKESFPLTVTSAQKNPTAFYLCASSIVGGVYGYTFGSGTRLTVV.

The chain is built from TRBV7-2 and TRBJ2-2, with 7 bases matching TRBD2. With V trimmed by 5 bases and J by 1 base, 16 bases remained unmatched. Germline CDR1 is SGHTA and CDR2 is FQGNSA. The CDR3 is 19 amino acids. CDR3 protein: CASSLPRELAIVNTGELFF. The CDR3 nucleotides read TGTGCCAGCAGCCTACCGAGGGAACTAGCGATTGTGAACACCGGGGAGCTGTTTTTT. The full variable domain, rest sourced from reference TRBV7-2 and TRBJ2-2, is GAGVSQSPSNKVTEKGKDVELRCDPISGHTALYWYRQSLGQGLEFLIYFQGNSAPDKSGLPSDRFSAERTGGSVSTLTIQRTQQEDSAVYLCASSLPRELAIVNTGELFFGEGSRLTVL.

V gene TRBV9 combines with J gene TRBJ2-3; TRBD2 is a possible D gene (6 bases). The CDR3 extends over 16 amino acids. Between the trimmed V and J ends, which lost 4 bases and 2 bases, there was a span of 17 bases. Per the germline V gene, CDR1 is SGDLS and CDR2 is YYNGEE. The CDR3 here is CASSPFVGGNTDTQYF. CDR3 coding DNA: TGTGCCAGCAGCCCCTTTGTGGGAGGTAACACAGATACGCAGTATTTT.